What follows are 15 T cell receptor beta chains derived from one specimen sequenced in a study of T-cell reconstitution after alpha-beta-depleted transplantation in children. Unique molecular identifiers featured in how the TCRbeta library was prepared. One entry per CDR3 protein, called by TCRdb with MiXCR from the PCR reads. In the table there are roughly 350,000 distinct CDR3 sequences, 10% of which are singletons. Here the sequenced sample was PBMCs from the stem cell graft donor, taken from the stem cell graft. Every receptor here comes from a human donor who donated a stem cell graft to a child with acute lymphoblastic leukemia.

About this clonotype: This may come from a read error, since a much larger clone is one base off. The chain combines TRBV5-1 with TRBJ2-1, with D possibly matching TRBD1 (6 bases). Germline V CDR1 and CDR2: SGHRS, YFSETQ. CDR3 length: 14 residues. CDR3 sequence reads: CASSLAIQGHEHFF. The CDR3 bases are TGCGCCAGCAGCTTGGCCATACAGGGCCATGAGCATTTCTTC.

Many counts were recorded for this clonotype. The genes are TRBV27 and TRBJ2-4; TRBD1 is a possible D gene (5 bases). The CDR3 runs 16 residues. Trimming took off 2 bases at V and 3 bases at J, with 14 bases between the two ends. Germline CDR1 MNHEY, CDR2 SMNVEV (reference sequence). For the CDR3, the DNA is TGTGCCAGCAGTTTAGGGGCCGCGGTCGTCAAAAACATTCAGTACTTC. Residues: CASSLGAAVVKNIQYF.

This clonotype has only a few counts. CDR3 loop: CASSLGPLVSGANVLTF. The CDR3 DNA reads as TGTGCCAGCAGCTTAGGACCTCTCGTTTCTGGGGCCAACGTCCTGACTTTC. The V and J genes are TRBV7-2 and TRBJ2-6, with D unresolved. Per the germline V gene, CDR1 is SGHTA and CDR2 is FQGNSA. The CDR3 is 17 amino acids. V was clipped by 1 base and J by 1 base, with 11 bases between them.

This clonotype has only a few counts. The chain has TRBV12-3 or TRBV12-4 and TRBJ2-1, with TRBD2 matching 12 bases. The CDR3 is made up of 16 amino acids. J lost 5 bases, V lost 2 bases, and 4 bases had no gene match. In nucleotides, the CDR3 is TGTGCCAGCAGTTTACTAGCGGGAGGGTTCAACAATGAGCAGTTCTTC. It codes for CASSLLAGGFNNEQFF.

The genes are TRBV7-8 and TRBJ1-5, with 8 bases aligning to TRBD1. V gave up 5 bases and J gave up 5 bases; unmatched junction bases: 8. This CDR3 has 15 amino acids. Germline V gene lookup returns CDR1 SGHVS and CDR2 FQNEAQ. CDR3 in amino acids: CASSIQGGGDQPQHF. The CDR3 nucleotides are TGTGCCAGCAGCATACAGGGGGGAGGTGATCAGCCCCAGCATTTT.

This sequence joins TRBV20-1 and TRBJ2-3; TRBD2 matches at 12 bases. Trimming cost V 0 bases and J 3 bases; bases outside gene matches: 10. Per germline, CDR1 DFQATT and CDR2 SNEGSKA (reference sequence). This CDR3 has 18 residues. The CDR3: CSARDRGLAGFWTDTQYF. The DNA for the CDR3 is TGCAGTGCTAGAGATCGCGGACTAGCGGGATTTTGGACAGATACGCAGTATTTT.

This clonotype was counted many times. The chain links TRBV4-3 to TRBJ2-1; no firm D call. The V end lost 1 base, the J end lost 6 bases, and 22 bases lay between the germline ends. The germline gives CDR1 LGHNA, CDR2 YSLEER. CDR3 length: 18 amino acids. The chain's CDR3 is CASSQVIADPDGVNEQFF. In nucleotides, the CDR3 is TGCGCCAGCAGCCAAGTGATCGCAGACCCCGATGGGGTCAATGAGCAGTTCTTC.

In its sample, this clonotype was seen a few times. The chain combines TRBV20-1 with TRBJ2-2, with unresolved D. The germline V and J ends were trimmed by 4 bases and 0 bases, with 6 bases remaining between them. This CDR3 spans 13 amino acids. The germline V gene has CDR1 DFQATT and CDR2 SNEGSKA (reference sequence). CDR3 sequence: CSATGANTGELFF. The DNA of the CDR3 is TGCAGTGCTACTGGAGCGAACACCGGGGAGCTGTTTTTT.

As for this clonotype: A junction end diverges from the germline sequence, so it may reflect a read error. This sequence joins TRBV12-3 or TRBV12-4 and TRBJ2-3, with 13 bases aligning to TRBD2. The CDR3 sequence is 18 residues long. CDR3 residues: CTSGPGTSGIPSKYTQYF. For the CDR3, the DNA is TGTACCAGCGGTCCCGGGACTAGCGGGATCCCTTCCAAGTATACGCAGTATTTT.

This clonotype turned up a few times. This chain links TRBV4-1 with TRBJ2-7, with 10 bases identical to TRBD2. The germline V gene encodes CDR1 MGHRA and CDR2 YSYEKL. J lost 2 bases, V lost 0 bases, and 1 base had no gene match. This CDR3 is 15 amino acids long. CDR3 sequence: CASSQESGRAYEQYF. CDR3 sequence (DNA): TGCGCCAGCAGCCAAGAAAGCGGGAGGGCCTACGAGCAGTACTTC.

The chain carries TRBV12-3 or TRBV12-4 and TRBJ2-4; D possibly uses TRBD1 or TRBD2 (5 bases each). V was cut by 6 bases and J by 15 bases, with 15 bases left in between. The CDR3 covers 11 residues. The CDR3 region has the DNA TGTGCCAGCAGCCACGGCCCAGGGAGGTACTTC. Its protein product is CASSHGPGRYF.

The V and J genes are TRBV5-1 and TRBJ2-1; 10 bases agree with TRBD2. CDR1 is SGHRS and CDR2 is YFSETQ in the germline V gene. The CDR3 is made up of 17 amino acids. V trimming: 5 bases; J trimming: 0 bases; junction bases outside the gene matches: 8. The CDR3 is CASRGVSGRSSYNEQFF. CDR3 bases: TGCGCCAGCAGGGGGGTTAGCGGGAGGTCCTCCTACAATGAGCAGTTCTTC.

In this sample, this clonotype turned up a few times. The chain recombines TRBV19 with TRBJ1-5; 8 bases are shared with TRBD1. Germline V gene lookup returns CDR1 LNHDA and CDR2 SQIVND (reference sequence). This CDR3 comprises 15 residues. V lost 5 bases to trimming and J lost 3 bases; unmatched junction nucleotides: 6. The CDR3 bases are TGTGCCAGTAGTGTTGGACAGGGACTCAATCAGCCCCAGCATTTT. It codes for CASSVGQGLNQPQHF.

This clonotype was recorded a few times. The chain links TRBV7-9 to TRBJ1-5; D gene ambiguous. This CDR3 is built from 13 residues. V was clipped by 7 bases and J by 6 bases, with 13 bases between them. Germline CDR1 SEHNR, CDR2 FQNEAQ (reference sequence). The CDR3 reads CASTPGSGQPQHF. The CDR3 bases are TGTGCCAGCACCCCCGGGTCGGGTCAGCCCCAGCATTTT.

This clonotype has just a few counts. The V call is TRBV9, the J call TRBJ2-3, with TRBD2 matching over 8 bases. From germline, CDR1 is SGDLS and CDR2 YYNGEE. The ends lost 0 bases at V and 3 bases at J; junction bases unmatched: 3. The CDR3 is 15 amino acids. The CDR3 DNA sequence: TGTGCCAGCAGCGTAGGACTAGCGAGAACAGATACGCAGTATTTT. Its protein product is CASSVGLARTDTQYF. The full variable domain, rest sourced from reference TRBV9 and TRBJ2-3, is DSGVTQTPKHLITATGQRVTLRCSPRSGDLSVYWYQQSLDQGLQFLIQYYNGEERAKGNILERFSAQQFPDLHSELNLSSLELGDSALYFCASSVGLARTDTQYFGPGTRLTVL.